This passage covers 21 T cell receptor beta chains from one sample sequenced in a study of identical twins. TCRdb ran MiXCR on the 5' RACE reads and lists one entry per CDR3 protein. The sample contains more than 650,000 distinct CDR3 sequences, 6.1% of which appear only once. Specimen: naive T cells sorted from blood. The source is a man younger than 30 in good health.

This clonotype was counted between two and nine times. V and J are TRBV20-1 and TRBJ1-5; no firm D call. This CDR3 is built from 12 residues. Trimming pared 6 bases from V and 4 bases from J, leaving 10 bases between. From germline, CDR1 is DFQATT and CDR2 SNEGSKA (reference sequence). DNA for the CDR3: TGCAGTGCCAAAGACGGAAATCAGCCCCAGCATTTT. The encoded protein is CSAKDGNQPQHF.

This clonotype came up many times. The chain joins TRBV10-3 to TRBJ2-1; D is unclear. Trimming left V 1 base short and J 0 bases short, with 7 bases between. The CDR3 loop spans 15 amino acids. In germline, CDR1 is ENHRY, CDR2 SYGVKD. The CDR3 spells CAISELGSSYNEQFF. The CDR3 region has the DNA TGTGCCATCAGTGAGTTAGGAAGCTCCTACAATGAGCAGTTCTTC.

This clonotype was recorded many times. This chain joins TRBV3-1 and TRBJ2-7, with D unresolved. The CDR3 extends over 12 amino acids. The V and J ends lost 2 bases and 0 bases respectively, with 2 bases between them. Germline V lookup: CDR1 LGHDT, CDR2 YNNKEL (reference sequence). This CDR3 is CASSQISYEQYF. CDR3 in DNA: TGTGCCAGCAGCCAAATCTCCTACGAGCAGTACTTC.

This clonotype was seen repeatedly, ten times or more. The V call is TRBV29-1, the J call TRBJ2-2; D not certain. The germline V and J ends were trimmed by 7 bases and 6 bases, with 6 bases remaining between them. Per the germline V gene, CDR1 is SQVTM and CDR2 is ANQGSEA. The CDR3 contains 10 residues. The CDR3 protein is CSDFAGELFF. DNA for the CDR3: TGCAGCGATTTTGCCGGGGAGCTGTTTTTT.

The rearrangement links TRBV10-3 to TRBJ2-1; TRBD2 aligns across 11 bases. Germline trimming cut 4 bases from V and 8 bases from J; bases unmatched to any gene: 10. The CDR3 runs to 16 residues. Per the germline V gene, CDR1 is ENHRY and CDR2 is SYGVKD. The CDR3 DNA reads as TGTGCCATCAGTGGGGCACTAGCGGGAGTATCCGATGAGCAGTTCTTC. This encodes CAISGALAGVSDEQFF.

This clonotype has just a few counts. The chain couples TRBV11-3 to TRBJ1-1, with 8 bases fitting TRBD1. J lost 1 base, V lost 5 bases, and 6 bases had no gene match. The CDR3 sequence is 15 residues long. Germline assignment: CDR1 SGHNT and CDR2 YENEEA. The CDR3, as DNA: TGTGCCAGCAGCCCCGGGACAGGAAAGAACACTGAAGCTTTCTTT. This codes for CASSPGTGKNTEAFF. The whole variable domain, filled in from reference TRBV11-3 and TRBJ1-1, reads EAGVVQSPRYKIIEKKQPVAFWCNPISGHNTLYWYLQNLGQGPELLIRYENEEAVDDSQLPKDRFSAERLKGVDSTLKIQPAELGDSAVYLCASSPGTGKNTEAFFGQGTRLTVV.

This clonotype showed up many times. This chain connects TRBV5-1 to TRBJ1-2, with 9 bases identical to TRBD1. Germline trimming cut 2 bases from V and 2 bases from J; bases unmatched to any gene: 7. Germline V gene sequence: CDR1 SGHRS, CDR2 YFSETQ. The CDR3 runs to 16 residues. The CDR3 loop reads CASSLTGGRGNYGYTF. The DNA for the CDR3 is TGCGCCAGCAGCTTAACAGGGGGCAGGGGCAACTATGGCTACACCTTC.

This clonotype has at least ten counts. V is TRBV24-1 and J is TRBJ2-3; 7 bases align to TRBD1. The CDR3 has 15 amino acids. The ends lost 4 bases at V and 1 base at J; junction bases unmatched: 4. Germline V CDR1 and CDR2: KGHDR, SFDVKD. Written as DNA, the CDR3 is TGTGCCACCAGTGAGCCTACAGGGGGCACAGATACGCAGTATTTT. Translated: CATSEPTGGTDTQYF.

The sample holds many counts of this clonotype. The CDR3 DNA sequence: TGCGCCAGCAGCCAGGGACTAGCGGTTACCTACGAGCAGTACTTC. Translated: CASSQGLAVTYEQYF. The V call is TRBV4-1, the J call TRBJ2-7; 11 nucleotides align to TRBD2. Germline V gene data show CDR1 as MGHRA and CDR2 as YSYEKL. The CDR3 spans 15 residues. V shed 3 bases, J shed 2 bases, and the junction held 3 bases outside the gene matches.

There are many counts of this clonotype. The rearrangement links TRBV12-3 or TRBV12-4 to TRBJ2-5; TRBD2 agrees at 11 bases. The CDR3 is 14 amino acids. Losses at the gene ends were 6 bases for V and 5 bases for J; bases not matched to a gene: 5. The CDR3 sequence: CASRLAGVMETQYF. The CDR3 DNA sequence: TGTGCCAGCAGACTAGCGGGAGTGATGGAGACCCAGTACTTC.

This chain joins TRBV29-1 and TRBJ2-7, with 9 bases lining up with TRBD2. Germline V gene sequence: CDR1 SQVTM, CDR2 ANQGSEA. The CDR3 is 13 amino acids. Trimming at V came to 2 bases and at J to 3 bases, leaving 2 bases not matched to a gene. The CDR3: CSVELAGNYEQYF. CDR3 DNA sequence: TGCAGCGTTGAACTAGCGGGAAACTACGAGCAGTACTTC.

The rearrangement links TRBV20-1 to TRBJ1-2; no clear D gene. The CDR3 extends over 12 amino acids. Germline CDR1 reads DFQATT; CDR2 reads SNEGSKA (reference sequence). V was pared by 3 bases and J by 6 bases, with 11 bases between. This CDR3 is CSASEGSDGYTF. Written as DNA, the CDR3 is TGCAGTGCTAGTGAGGGATCCGATGGCTACACCTTC.

This clonotype was seen ten or more times. The genes are TRBV29-1 and TRBJ2-1; no clear D gene. V was pared by 5 bases and J by 12 bases, with 17 bases between. Germline CDR1 and CDR2: SQVTM and ANQGSEA. CDR3 length: 12 amino acids. The CDR3 reads CSVLQADSWQFF. In DNA, the CDR3 is TGCAGCGTTCTTCAGGCGGATAGCTGGCAGTTCTTC.

This chain uses TRBV20-1 with TRBJ1-2; 7 positions match TRBD1. The CDR3 covers 13 residues. V shed 8 bases and J 3 bases; nucleotides not matched to a gene: 9. Germline V gene sequence: CDR1 DFQATT, CDR2 SNEGSKA (reference sequence). The CDR3 region is CSPFSGTDYGYTF. The CDR3 DNA sequence: TGCAGTCCCTTTTCCGGGACAGACTATGGCTACACCTTC.

At least ten counts were recorded for this clonotype. The V and J genes are TRBV5-8 and TRBJ2-2; TRBD1 aligns across 8 bases. V was pared by 4 bases and J by 7 bases, with 9 bases of the junction left unmatched. The CDR3 extends over 15 amino acids. Per germline, CDR1 SGHTS and CDR2 YDEGEE. The CDR3: CASSPPDRAIGELFF. The CDR3 bases are TGTGCCAGCAGCCCACCGGACAGGGCAATCGGGGAGCTGTTTTTT.

This clonotype was seen repeatedly, ten times or more. This sequence joins TRBV6-4 and TRBJ1-6, with D maybe TRBD1 (5 bases). Per germline, CDR1 MRHNA and CDR2 SNTAGT. The CDR3 is 13 residues long. V dropped 6 bases and J dropped 7 bases, with 10 bases sitting between them. Written as DNA, the CDR3 is TGTGCCAGCAGAGAAACAGGAAATTCACCCCTCCACTTT. This gives the protein CASRETGNSPLHF.

This clonotype was observed many times. The rearrangement joins TRBV7-2 to TRBJ2-5; tentatively, D is TRBD1 (5 bases). The germline CDR1 and CDR2 sequences are SGHTA and FQGNSA. V dropped 3 bases and J dropped 2 bases, with 16 bases sitting between them. CDR3 length: 16 amino acids. DNA of the CDR3: TGTGCCAGCAGCTTTTGGATGGGCAGGGTTCAAGAGACCCAGTACTTC. Amino acids: CASSFWMGRVQETQYF.

Notes on this clonotype: This may be a read error: a much more frequent sequence differs by one nucleotide. The V and J genes are TRBV19 and TRBJ2-7; no clear D. The CDR3 is 13 amino acids. V lost 10 bases and J lost 11, with 24 bases in between. Germline CDR1 and CDR2: LNHDA and SQIVND (reference sequence). CDR3 in DNA: TGTGCCACTAAGAAAGGACCGAAGTCGTTGGAGTACTTC. This codes for CATKKGPKSLEYF.

This clonotype showed up many times. The chain recombines TRBV11-2 with TRBJ2-7; D is unclear. With 1 base removed from V and 2 bases from J, the gap between germline ends came to 9 bases. Per the germline V gene, CDR1 is SGHAT and CDR2 is FQNNGV. The CDR3 sequence is 14 residues long. CDR3 amino acids: CASSLGLGTYEQYF. For the CDR3, the DNA is TGTGCCAGCAGCTTAGGGTTAGGTACCTACGAGCAGTACTTC.

This clonotype was observed at least ten times. V is TRBV5-1 and J is TRBJ1-6, with D maybe TRBD1 (5 bases). V was trimmed by 3 bases and J by 7 bases, leaving 11 bases between them. The length of the CDR3 is 14 residues. The germline CDR1 and CDR2 sequences are SGHRS and YFSETQ. CDR3 nucleotides: TGCGCCAGCAGCTGGGGCAACAGCAATTCACCCCTCCACTTT. Its translation: CASSWGNSNSPLHF.

This clonotype was counted ten times or more. The rearrangement joins TRBV6-1 to TRBJ2-1; perhaps D is TRBD1 or TRBD2 (5 bases each). The CDR3 is made up of 13 amino acids. The V and J ends lost 6 bases and 10 bases respectively, with 16 bases between them. CDR1 and CDR2 from the germline V gene are MNHNS and SASEGT. In DNA form, the CDR3 reads TGTGCCAGCAGGACAGCGGCCATCCGCGAGCAGTTCTTC. It translates to CASRTAAIREQFF.